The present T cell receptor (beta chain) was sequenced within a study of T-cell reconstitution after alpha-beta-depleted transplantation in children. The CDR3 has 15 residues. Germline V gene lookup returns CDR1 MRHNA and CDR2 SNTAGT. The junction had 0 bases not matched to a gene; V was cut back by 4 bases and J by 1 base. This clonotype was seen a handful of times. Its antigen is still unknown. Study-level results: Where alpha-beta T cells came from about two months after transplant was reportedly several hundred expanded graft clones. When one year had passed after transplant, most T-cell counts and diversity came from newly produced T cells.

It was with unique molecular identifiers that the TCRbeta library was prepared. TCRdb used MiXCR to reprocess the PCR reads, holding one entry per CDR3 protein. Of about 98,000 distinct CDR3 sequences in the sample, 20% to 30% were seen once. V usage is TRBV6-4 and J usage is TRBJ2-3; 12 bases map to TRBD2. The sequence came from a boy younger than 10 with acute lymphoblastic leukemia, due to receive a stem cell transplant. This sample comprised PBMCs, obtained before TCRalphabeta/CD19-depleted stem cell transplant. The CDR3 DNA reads TGTGCCAGCAGTGGACTAGCGGGAGGCACAGATACGCAGTATTTT. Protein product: CASSGLAGGTDTQYF.